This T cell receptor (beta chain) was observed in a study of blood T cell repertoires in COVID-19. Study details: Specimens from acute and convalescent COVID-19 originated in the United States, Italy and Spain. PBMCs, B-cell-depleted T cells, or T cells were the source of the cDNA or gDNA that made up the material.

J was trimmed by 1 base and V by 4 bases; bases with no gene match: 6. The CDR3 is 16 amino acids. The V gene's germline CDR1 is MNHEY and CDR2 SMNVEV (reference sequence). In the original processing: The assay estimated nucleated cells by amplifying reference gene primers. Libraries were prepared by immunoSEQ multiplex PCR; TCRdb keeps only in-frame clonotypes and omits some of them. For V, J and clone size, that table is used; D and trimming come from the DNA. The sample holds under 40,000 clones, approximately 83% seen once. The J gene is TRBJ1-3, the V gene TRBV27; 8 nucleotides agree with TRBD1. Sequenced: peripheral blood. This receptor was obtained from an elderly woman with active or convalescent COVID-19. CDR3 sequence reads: CASSSPGGASGNTIYF. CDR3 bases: TGTGCCAGCAGTTCTCCAGGGGGCGCTTCTGGAAACACCATATATTTT.